This is a list of T cell receptor beta chains from one sample in a study of blood T cell repertoires in COVID-19. Clones were sequenced by immunoSEQ multiplex PCR, and TCRdb holds only the in-frame ones, with some missing. The sample gives 250,000 or so clones, more than 85% of which show up once; approximately 1.5% is in the top ten. Sequenced sample: PBMCs or T cells enriched from blood (not recorded which). These receptors were collected from a woman aged 45 to 65 who had recovered from COVID-19. Each CDR3 is given with its conserved first and last residue. D genes are given only for firm matches. Size tells how often a clone was seen (once, few, many) or the class of an expanded clone, and some rows leave it out.

J gene: TRBJ2-5; V gene: TRBV25-1; clone size: .; D gene: TRBD2; CDR3 protein: CASSGRSGLAGQETQYF; CDR3 DNA: TGTGCCAGCAGTGGGAGATCGGGACTAGCGGGGCAAGAGACCCAGTACTTC
J gene: TRBJ1-5; V gene: TRBV12-5; clone size: once; D gene: .; CDR3 protein: CASGRDSWRPQHF; CDR3 DNA: TGTGCTAGTGGACGGGACTCCTGGAGGCCCCAGCATTTT
J gene: TRBJ2-1; V gene: TRBV3-1/TRBV3-2; clone size: .; D gene: TRBD2; CDR3 protein: CASSQRLVAGNNEQFF; CDR3 DNA: TGTGCCAGCAGCCAGCGGTTGGTAGCGGGTAATAATGAGCAGTTCTTC
J gene: TRBJ2-4; V gene: TRBV14; clone size: .; D gene: TRBD2; CDR3 protein: CASSLTGGSIAKNIQYF; CDR3 DNA: TGTGCCAGCAGCCTAACGGGAGGGTCAATAGCCAAAAACATTCAGTACTTC
J gene: TRBJ1-2; V gene: TRBV7-3; clone size: .; D gene: .; CDR3 protein: CASSFMAGVGGYTF; CDR3 DNA: TGTGCCAGCAGCTTCATGGCCGGGGTTGGCGGCTACACCTTC
J gene: TRBJ1-2; V gene: TRBV19; clone size: .; D gene: TRBD1; CDR3 protein: CASNPLGDSDNYGYTF; CDR3 DNA: TGTGCCAGCAACCCACTAGGGGACAGCGATAACTATGGCTACACCTTC
J gene: TRBJ1-5; V gene: TRBV20-1; clone size: .; D gene: .; CDR3 protein: CSASRGGNQPQHF; CDR3 DNA: TGCAGTGCTAGTCGCGGGGGCAATCAGCCCCAGCATTTT
J gene: TRBJ1-4; V gene: TRBV15; clone size: .; D gene: .; CDR3 protein: CATSPNPPGATNEKLFF; CDR3 DNA: TGTGCCACCAGCCCCAACCCCCCAGGGGCAACTAATGAAAAACTGTTTTTT
J gene: TRBJ2-1; V gene: TRBV2; clone size: .; D gene: .; CDR3 protein: CASSEWRELSNEQFF; CDR3 DNA: TGTGCCAGCAGTGAGTGGAGGGAGCTATCCAATGAGCAGTTCTTC
J gene: TRBJ1-4; V gene: TRBV7-3; clone size: few; D gene: TRBD1; CDR3 protein: CASSLTGQGNEKLFF; CDR3 DNA: TGTGCCAGCAGCTTAACTGGACAGGGGAATGAAAAACTGTTTTTT
J gene: TRBJ1-6; V gene: TRBV27; clone size: .; D gene: TRBD1; CDR3 protein: CASSFRDRGYNSPLHF; CDR3 DNA: TGTGCCAGCAGTTTTAGGGACAGGGGGTATAATTCACCCCTCCACTTT
J gene: TRBJ2-5; V gene: TRBV4-1; clone size: .; D gene: .; CDR3 protein: CASSQATGKETQYF; CDR3 DNA: TGCGCCAGCAGCCAAGCCACAGGAAAAGAGACCCAGTACTTC
J gene: TRBJ2-1; V gene: TRBV4-1; clone size: once; D gene: .; CDR3 protein: CASSRVAANEQFF; CDR3 DNA: TGCGCCAGCAGCCGCGTAGCGGCCAATGAGCAGTTCTTC
J gene: TRBJ1-1; V gene: TRBV27; clone size: .; D gene: TRBD1; CDR3 protein: CASGVGTGGTEAFF; CDR3 DNA: TGTGCCAGCGGCGTCGGGACAGGGGGCACTGAAGCTTTCTTT
J gene: TRBJ1-2; V gene: TRBV7-2; clone size: .; D gene: TRBD1; CDR3 protein: CASSWQGAYGYTF; CDR3 DNA: TGTGCCAGCAGCTGGCAGGGGGCCTATGGCTACACCTTC
J gene: TRBJ1-2; V gene: TRBV19; clone size: .; D gene: TRBD1; CDR3 protein: CASSITGTEFNYGYTF; CDR3 DNA: TGTGCCAGTAGTATCACCGGGACAGAATTTAACTATGGCTACACCTTC
J gene: TRBJ2-1; V gene: TRBV7-6; clone size: .; D gene: TRBD2; CDR3 protein: CASSFPTSGSKSYNEQFF; CDR3 DNA: TGTGCCAGCAGCTTTCCGACTAGCGGGAGTAAATCCTACAATGAGCAGTTCTTC
J gene: TRBJ1-4; V gene: TRBV3-1/TRBV3-2; clone size: .; D gene: TRBD1; CDR3 protein: CASSQEDRRGEKLFF; CDR3 DNA: TGTGCCAGCAGCCAAGAGGACAGGAGGGGTGAAAAACTGTTTTTT
J gene: TRBJ1-1; V gene: TRBV28; clone size: .; D gene: TRBD1; CDR3 protein: CASSPSGTGGGTEAFF; CDR3 DNA: TGTGCCAGCAGTCCGTCCGGGACAGGGGGCGGCACTGAAGCTTTCTTT
J gene: TRBJ1-1; V gene: TRBV6-5; clone size: .; D gene: TRBD1; CDR3 protein: CASSLGQGITEAFF; CDR3 DNA: TGTGCCAGCAGCCTCGGACAGGGGATCACTGAAGCTTTCTTT
J gene: TRBJ2-7; V gene: TRBV28; clone size: .; D gene: .; CDR3 protein: CASSLQRGEQYF; CDR3 DNA: TGTGCCAGCAGCCTCCAACGGGGCGAGCAGTACTTC
J gene: TRBJ2-7; V gene: TRBV13; clone size: .; D gene: .; CDR3 protein: CASSILGGQTYEQYF; CDR3 DNA: TGTGCCAGCTCCATTTTGGGAGGCCAAACCTACGAGCAGTACTTC
J gene: TRBJ2-3; V gene: TRBV5-8; clone size: .; D gene: TRBD2; CDR3 protein: CASSRRLAGRFTDTQYF; CDR3 DNA: TGTGCCAGCAGCCGAAGACTAGCGGGACGCTTCACAGATACGCAGTATTTT
J gene: TRBJ2-2; V gene: TRBV27; clone size: .; D gene: TRBD2; CDR3 protein: CASSSRGREVGELFF; CDR3 DNA: TGTGCCAGCAGTTCCCGTGGGAGGGAGGTCGGGGAGCTGTTTTTT
J gene: TRBJ2-3; V gene: TRBV27; clone size: .; D gene: .; CDR3 protein: CASSLGLYTDTQYF; CDR3 DNA: TGTGCCAGCAGTCTAGGACTTTACACAGATACGCAGTATTTT
J gene: TRBJ1-2; V gene: TRBV7-7; clone size: .; D gene: TRBD1; CDR3 protein: CASSLVGDRGDGYTF; CDR3 DNA: TGTGCTAGCAGCTTAGTTGGGGACAGGGGCGATGGCTACACCTTC
J gene: TRBJ1-5; V gene: TRBV6-5; clone size: .; D gene: TRBD1; CDR3 protein: CASRPGQGDQPQHF; CDR3 DNA: TGTGCCAGCAGACCGGGACAGGGGGATCAGCCCCAGCATTTT